This T cell receptor beta chain is drawn from a study of tumor-infiltrating lymphocytes in primary liver carcinoma. Comment on this clonotype: Its matching antigen is unknown. The junction shows a germline mismatch at one end, possibly a read error.

Study-level findings and limits: Just around 8-24% of top clones spanned all five tumor regions.

RNA and DNA were co-extracted from approximately 20-30 mg of unsorted bulk tissue. The CDR3 sequence is 15 residues long. Germline CDR1 is SGHTA and CDR2 is FQGTGA. A primer matching the constant region was used to make TCR beta cDNA from around 460 ng of total RNA. ARM-PCR was slightly modified, and three nested multiplex PCR rounds with it gave rise to the TCR beta libraries. A C-beta reverse primer and TRBV1-TRBV30 forward primers served in each of the first two PCR rounds, at roughly 10 cycles apiece. TCRdb processed the multiplex PCR reads anew with MiXCR; each CDR3 protein has one entry. This table holds under 50,000 distinct CDR3 sequences, about two thirds found once.

Sample: liver tumor tissue from sampling region 5. The subset here: tumor region T5, tumor centre. V gene TRBV7-3 combines with J gene TRBJ2-1, with 7 bases identical to TRBD2. The origin of this receptor is a man in his forties with primary liver carcinoma and hepatitis B virus infection. The chain's CDR3 is CVSSLTSDLYNEQFF. The CDR3 nucleotides are TGTGTCAGCAGCTTAACTAGCGACCTCTACAATGAGCAGTTCTTC.